A single sample gave rise to the 23 T cell receptor beta chains below, sequenced in a study of cytomegalovirus exposure and HLA in healthy donors. Amplification used 60 Vbeta primers and 13 Jbeta primers. Here immunoSEQ multiplex PCR was the method, and the copy in TCRdb shows in-frame clones only, minus some. The sample includes some 120,000 clones, around 75% seen only once; the top ten take under 9.5%. Input material: PBMCs. The receptors were gathered from a woman aged 50 to 60 in good health and CMV-seropositive.

This clone has just a few counts. The chain has TRBV27 and TRBJ2-7; TRBD2 is a possible D gene (6 bases). V lost 6 bases to trimming and J lost 3 bases, with 12 bases between them. The CDR3 is 13 amino acids. Germline V gene sequence: CDR1 MNHEY, CDR2 SMNVEV (reference sequence). The CDR3 here is CASSLRGLYEQYF. CDR3 DNA: TGTGCCAGCAGCCTTAGGGGACTCTACGAGCAGTACTTC.

This rearrangement joins TRBV7-8 to TRBJ2-1; 11 bases line up with TRBD2. Trimming removed 7 bases from V and 9 bases from J; junction bases left unmatched: 11. Germline V CDR1 and CDR2: SGHVS, FQNEAQ. There are 15 residues in the CDR3. CDR3: CASILGLAGGGEQFF. The DNA of the CDR3 is TGTGCCAGCATCCTCGGATTAGCGGGGGGGGGTGAGCAGTTCTTC. Supplemented by reference TRBV7-8 and TRBJ2-1, the full variable domain reads GAGVSQSPRYKVAKRGQDVALRCDPISGHVSLFWYQQALGQGPEFLTYFQNEAQLDKSGLPSDRFFAERPEGSVSTLKIQRTQQEDSAVYLCASILGLAGGGEQFFGPGTRLTVL.

V and J are TRBV6-1 and TRBJ2-3, with 7 bases matching TRBD1. The CDR3 spans 14 residues. Trimming at V came to 6 bases and at J to 2 bases, leaving 5 bases not matched to a gene. Germline V gene sequence: CDR1 MNHNS, CDR2 SASEGT. The CDR3 sequence: CASSRQGITDTQYF. The DNA for the CDR3 is TGTGCCAGCAGCCGACAGGGTATCACAGATACGCAGTATTTT.

The chain joins TRBV2 to TRBJ2-1, with 11 bases matching TRBD2. Trimming at V came to 4 bases and at J to 3 bases, leaving 5 bases not matched to a gene. This CDR3 region has 16 residues. Germline loops: CDR1 SNHLY, CDR2 FYNNEI. CDR3 in amino acids: CASSARLAGYYNEQFF. Written as DNA, the CDR3 is TGTGCCAGCAGTGCGAGACTAGCGGGATACTACAATGAGCAGTTCTTC.

This sequence joins TRBV7-2 and TRBJ2-7; D is possibly TRBD2 (5 bases). This CDR3 spans 15 amino acids. Germline V lookup: CDR1 SGHTA, CDR2 FQGNSA. Trimming left V 1 base short and J 6 bases short, with 16 bases between. The CDR3 reads CASSLVIQRGIEQYF. In nucleotides, the CDR3 is TGTGCCAGCAGCTTAGTTATCCAGAGAGGGATCGAGCAGTACTTC. The variable domain in full, with the rest retrieved from reference TRBV7-2 and TRBJ2-7, is GAGVSQSPSNKVTEKGKDVELRCDPISGHTALYWYRQSLGQGLEFLIYFQGNSAPDKSGLPSDRFSAERTGGSVSTLTIQRTQQEDSAVYLCASSLVIQRGIEQYFGPGTRLTVT.

The rearrangement links TRBV2 to TRBJ2-5, with D unresolved. This CDR3 spans 13 amino acids. Looked up from germline, CDR1 is SNHLY and CDR2 is FYNNEI. With 3 bases removed from V and 9 bases from J, the gap between germline ends came to 14 bases. For the CDR3, the DNA is TGTGCCAGCAGTGAGCAGGAACGTTCGGCCCAGTACTTC. Translating it yields CASSEQERSAQYF.

This sequence joins TRBV5-1 and TRBJ2-3; TRBD2 matches 7 bases. Trimming removed 0 bases from V and 1 base from J; junction bases left unmatched: 5. Germline CDR1 reads SGHRS; CDR2 reads YFSETQ. This CDR3 is built from 16 residues. CDR3 sequence reads: CASSLAPSGGTDTQYF. The CDR3 coding sequence is TGCGCCAGCAGCTTGGCCCCTAGCGGCGGCACAGATACGCAGTATTTT.

The chain couples TRBV5-1 to TRBJ1-5; D uncertain. V lost 0 bases and J lost 2, with 9 bases in between. The CDR3 loop spans 15 amino acids. Germline V gene data show CDR1 as SGHRS and CDR2 as YFSETQ. Here the CDR3 reads CASSLAGLGNQPQHF. The CDR3 nucleotides read TGCGCCAGCAGCTTGGCCGGGTTGGGCAATCAGCCCCAGCATTTT.

V and J are TRBV25-1 and TRBJ1-3; 8 bases are shared with TRBD1. V dropped 4 bases and J dropped 0; count of bases not matched to a gene: 5. CDR3 size: 16 residues. Germline V CDR1 and CDR2: MGHDK, SYGVNS. The DNA of the CDR3 is TGTGCCAGCAGTGTCGACAGGGGCCACTCTGGAAACACCATATATTTT. As protein: CASSVDRGHSGNTIYF.

This clone was counted between two and nine times. This sequence joins TRBV30 and TRBJ1-2; 8 positions match TRBD1. Germline loops: CDR1 GTSNPN, CDR2 SVGIG (reference sequence). V dropped 2 bases and J dropped 4; count of bases not matched to a gene: 0. The CDR3 totals 12 residues. CDR3 region: CAWSTGGYGYTF. The CDR3, as DNA: TGTGCCTGGAGTACAGGGGGCTATGGCTACACCTTC.

This clone was observed a single time. The chain is built from TRBV11-2 and TRBJ2-3, with TRBD2 matching over 9 bases. V was clipped by 4 bases and J by 2 bases; unmatched bases: 7. CDR1 and CDR2 from the germline V gene are SGHAT and FQNNGV. The CDR3 consists of 16 residues. Written as DNA, the CDR3 is TGTGCCAGCAGCTCCTTAGCGGGGGTTAACACAGATACGCAGTATTTT. Residues: CASSSLAGVNTDTQYF.

V is TRBV4-3 and J is TRBJ2-1, with TRBD2 identical over 8 bases. V lost 4 bases to trimming and J lost 4 bases; unmatched junction nucleotides: 3. Germline V gene data show CDR1 as LGHNA and CDR2 as YSLEER. The CDR3 totals 14 residues. The chain's CDR3 is CASSPGTRYNEQFF. The CDR3 bases are TGCGCCAGCAGCCCCGGGACTAGATACAATGAGCAGTTCTTC.

The CDR3 here is CASSDRTSGEGEQFF. The CDR3 DNA follows: TGCGCCAGCAGCGACCGGACTAGCGGGGAAGGTGAGCAGTTCTTC. The V gene is TRBV5-1, the J gene TRBJ2-1, with 12 bases aligning to TRBD2. Germline-derived CDR1 and CDR2 are SGHRS and YFSETQ. CDR3 length: 15 amino acids. Unmatched junction bases numbered 8, after V lost 4 bases and J lost 9 bases.

The V call is TRBV7-8, the J call TRBJ2-3; TRBD2 aligns across 13 bases. Germline CDR1 SGHVS, CDR2 FQNEAQ. V shed 5 bases and J 4 bases; nucleotides not matched to a gene: 6. The CDR3 covers 16 residues. The CDR3 reads CASSIGLAGVPDTQYF. In nucleotides, the CDR3 is TGTGCCAGCAGCATCGGACTAGCGGGAGTGCCAGATACGCAGTATTTT. The full variable domain, in which reference TRBV7-8 and TRBJ2-3 provide the parts outside the CDR3, is GAGVSQSPRYKVAKRGQDVALRCDPISGHVSLFWYQQALGQGPEFLTYFQNEAQLDKSGLPSDRFFAERPEGSVSTLKIQRTQQEDSAVYLCASSIGLAGVPDTQYFGPGTRLTVL.

The chain couples TRBV5-8 to TRBJ2-7; 8 bases line up with TRBD1. Trimming cost V 2 bases and J 5 bases; bases outside gene matches: 6. This CDR3 is built from 14 residues. Germline CDR1 reads SGHTS; CDR2 reads YDEGEE. The chain's CDR3 is CASSFGQGFNEQYF. In nucleotides, the CDR3 is TGTGCCAGCAGCTTTGGACAGGGATTCAACGAGCAGTACTTC.

This chain joins TRBV28 and TRBJ2-1, with 15 bases identical to TRBD2. Trimming took 3 bases from V and 1 from J; bases not matched to a gene: 7. CDR3 size: 19 residues. CDR1 is MDHEN and CDR2 is SYDVKM in the germline V gene. The CDR3, as DNA: TGTGCCAGCAGTTTTCCCCTGGGACTAGCGGGAGGTTCCTACAATGAGCAGTTCTTC. Amino acid sequence: CASSFPLGLAGGSYNEQFF.

This clone was found many times. This chain uses TRBV11-2 with TRBJ1-2, with D uncertain. Germline CDR1 is SGHAT and CDR2 is FQNNGV. V was clipped by 5 bases and J by 4 bases, with 20 bases between them. This CDR3 is built from 16 residues. The CDR3 loop is CASSPNPEDMGYGYTF. In DNA, the CDR3 is TGTGCCAGCAGCCCCAATCCGGAGGATATGGGCTATGGCTACACCTTC.

This chain connects TRBV4-3 to TRBJ1-2, with a possible D match to TRBD1 (6 bases). Germline V gene lookup returns CDR1 LGHNA and CDR2 YSLEER. Trimming removed 6 bases at V and 1 base at J, with 15 bases between. The CDR3 loop spans 15 amino acids. The CDR3 is CASSRTEGYNYGYTF. CDR3 nucleotide sequence: TGCGCCAGCAGTCGGACAGAAGGATATAACTATGGCTACACCTTC.

This clone is a singleton in its sample. V is TRBV5-1 and J is TRBJ1-2; 7 nucleotides match TRBD1. Trimming at V came to 7 bases and at J to 5 bases, leaving 20 bases not matched to a gene. Germline-derived CDR1 and CDR2 are SGHRS and YFSETQ. The CDR3 is made up of 17 amino acids. This chain's CDR3 is CASRLGQAGSMGYGYTF. The CDR3 coding sequence is TGCGCCAGCCGGCTCGGACAGGCGGGTTCTATGGGGTATGGCTACACCTTC.

This chain uses TRBV5-6 with TRBJ1-2; possibly TRBD1 for D (6 bases). V lost 2 bases, J lost 8 bases, and 16 bases lay in between. Germline V gives CDR1 SGHDT, CDR2 YYEEEE. The CDR3 totals 14 residues. Written as DNA, the CDR3 is TGTGCCAGCAGCTTCGGACAGAATCTTTACGGCTACACCTTC. Protein sequence: CASSFGQNLYGYTF.

The chain carries TRBV2 and TRBJ2-7; D is ambiguous. The CDR3 totals 13 residues. Germline V gene data show CDR1 as SNHLY and CDR2 as FYNNEI. Trimming took off 3 bases at V and 4 bases at J, with 10 bases between the two ends. Written as DNA, the CDR3 is TGTGCCAGCAGTGACAGTTTTTTTTACGAGCAGTACTTC. The encoded protein is CASSDSFFYEQYF.

This clone was picked up one time. The chain joins TRBV14 to TRBJ1-4, with D hard to call. V was pared by 5 bases and J by 0 bases, with 16 bases between. The CDR3 is made up of 17 amino acids. Germline assignment: CDR1 SGHDN and CDR2 FVKESK. The CDR3 DNA follows: TGTGCCAGCAGCTCTGAACCCCTCGGAGCAACTAATGAAAAACTGTTTTTT. Translated: CASSSEPLGATNEKLFF.

This chain joins TRBV11-3 and TRBJ2-6; TRBD2 is a possible D gene (5 bases). This CDR3 spans 14 amino acids. Germline-derived CDR1 and CDR2 are SGHNT and YENEEA. Trimming shortened V by 4 bases and J by 4 bases, and 8 bases separated the two germline ends. The CDR3 nucleotides are TGTGCCAGCAGCTCCTCGGGAGGGGCCAACGTCCTGACTTTC. This encodes CASSSSGGANVLTF.